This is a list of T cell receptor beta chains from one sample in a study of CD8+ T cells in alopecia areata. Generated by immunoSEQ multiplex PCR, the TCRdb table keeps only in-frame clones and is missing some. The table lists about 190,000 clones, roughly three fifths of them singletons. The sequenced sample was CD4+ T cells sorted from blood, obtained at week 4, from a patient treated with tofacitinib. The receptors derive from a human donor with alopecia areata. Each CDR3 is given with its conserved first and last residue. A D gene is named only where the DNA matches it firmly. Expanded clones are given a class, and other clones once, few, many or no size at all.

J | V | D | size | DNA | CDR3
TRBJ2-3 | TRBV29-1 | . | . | TGCAGCGTTGAAGTAGGAACCACAGATACGCAGTATTTT | CSVEVGTTDTQYF
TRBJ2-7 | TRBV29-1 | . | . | TGCAGCGTTGAGTGGAGGGCTGGCTACGAGCAGTACTTC | CSVEWRAGYEQYF
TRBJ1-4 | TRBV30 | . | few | TGTGCCTGGAGAACCTATCGGGGGGCGGATGAAAAACTGTTTTTT | CAWRTYRGADEKLFF
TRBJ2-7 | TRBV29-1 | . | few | TGCAGCGTTGAAGGCCCCGGGCCCCTGGAGCAGTACTTC | CSVEGPGPLEQYF
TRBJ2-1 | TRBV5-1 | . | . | TGCGCCAGCAGCTTGAGGGGGGGCCCAGGGGATGAGCAGTTCTTC | CASSLRGGPGDEQFF
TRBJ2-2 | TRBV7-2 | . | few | TGTGCCAGCAGCTTACAACCGCCCCCCACCGGGGAGCTGTTTTTT | CASSLQPPPTGELFF
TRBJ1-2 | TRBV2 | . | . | TGTGCCAGCAGCCCAACGGATGGCTACACCTTC | CASSPTDGYTF
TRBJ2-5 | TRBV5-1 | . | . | TGCGCCAGCAGCTACTCAGAGACCCAGTACTTC | CASSYSETQYF
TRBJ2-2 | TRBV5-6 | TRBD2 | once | TGTGCCAGCAGCTTGCGGACTAGCGGGAGGGCGACCGGGGAGCTGTTTTTT | CASSLRTSGRATGELFF
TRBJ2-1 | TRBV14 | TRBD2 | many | TGTGCCAGCAGCCCTATGGGGAGACTAGCGGGATCCTTTTCCTACAATGAGCAGTTCTTC | CASSPMGRLAGSFSYNEQFF
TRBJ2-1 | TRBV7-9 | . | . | TGTGCCAGCAGCTCCGGACAGTTCGACAATGAGCAGTTCTTC | CASSSGQFDNEQFF
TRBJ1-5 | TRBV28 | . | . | TGTGCCAGCAGTGTCCAGAACAATCAGCCCCAGCATTTT | CASSVQNNQPQHF
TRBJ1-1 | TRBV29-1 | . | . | TGCAGCGTCGGCCGCCCGGCTGAAGCTTTCTTT | CSVGRPAEAFF
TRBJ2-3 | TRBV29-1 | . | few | TGCAGCGTTGAAAGTGGCACAGATACGCAGTATTTT | CSVESGTDTQYF
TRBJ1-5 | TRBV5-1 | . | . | TGCGCCAGCAGTCCCAATAGCAATCAGCCCCAGCATTTT | CASSPNSNQPQHF
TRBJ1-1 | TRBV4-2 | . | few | TGTGCCAGCAGCCAGGGACAAGCTGAAGCTTTCTTT | CASSQGQAEAFF
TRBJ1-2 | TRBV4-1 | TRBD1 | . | TGCGCCAGCAGCCATCTGACAGGGCCGGGTGGCTACACCTTC | CASSHLTGPGGYTF
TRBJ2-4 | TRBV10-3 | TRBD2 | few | TGTGCCATCAGTGAGTCGACTAGCGGGAGTTCCGCGGACATTCAGTACTTC | CAISESTSGSSADIQYF
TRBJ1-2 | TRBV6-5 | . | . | TGTGCCAGCAAGGGACTCGACTATGGCTACACCTTC | CASKGLDYGYTF
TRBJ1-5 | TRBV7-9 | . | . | TGTGCCAGCAGCTTATCACCGAACACCTATAGCAATCAGCCCCAGCATTTT | CASSLSPNTYSNQPQHF
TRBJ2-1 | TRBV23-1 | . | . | TGCGCCAGCAGTCAGGTCGCGACAGCGCCCTACAATGAGCAGTTCTTC | CASSQVATAPYNEQFF
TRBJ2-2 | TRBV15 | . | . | TGTGCCACCAGCAGAATGTCGGCAGCAACCGGGGAGCTGTTTTTT | CATSRMSAATGELFF